The rows below give T cell receptor beta chains drawn from one sample of a study of T cell responses to AZD1222 COVID-19 vaccine. The assay was immunoSEQ multiplex PCR, and TCRdb's table has in-frame clones only and misses some. The sample comprises about 140,000 clones, 86% of which are singletons, and around 5.1% rests with the top ten. The starting material was peripheral blood, obtained 28 days after the second AZD1222 dose. The receptors were sampled from an adult who received the AZD1222 COVID-19 vaccine. The CDR3 runs from the conserved cysteine through the conserved F or W.

v_gene	j_gene	CDR3aa
TRBV25-1	TRBJ2-1	CASREAGGDYNEQFF
TRBV6-1	TRBJ1-5	CASSEAPGPPNQPQHF
TRBV6-5	TRBJ1-2	CASSPGAVGSYGYTF
TRBV30	TRBJ2-7	CAWSVFGGNYEQYF
TRBV11-2	TRBJ2-7	CAGASSYEQYF
TRBV18	TRBJ2-1	CASSPREGEQFF
TRBV9	TRBJ2-2	CASKGSGELFF
TRBV27	TRBJ1-2	CASSLGGAWDGYTF
TRBV7-2	TRBJ1-1	CASSLSGNRFVYTEAFF
TRBV30	TRBJ1-5	CAWSVLGLTEPQHF
TRBV2	TRBJ1-4	CASSQDRGGTNEKLFF
TRBV6-5	TRBJ2-7	CASSYSGFTYEQYF
TRBV7-9	TRBJ1-1	CASSGRDPRAFF
TRBV20-1	TRBJ1-1	CSASKGGGDTEAFF
TRBV2	TRBJ2-5	CASSEEGGAQETQYF
TRBV5-1	TRBJ1-5	CASSFGSHSNQPQHF
TRBV29-1	TRBJ2-1	CSSSRLEEDEQFF
TRBV4-1	TRBJ2-4	CASSQESDVASAQNIQYF
TRBV2	TRBJ2-5	CASSDDTQETQYF
TRBV6-4	TRBJ2-3	CASRAVGPTDTQYF
TRBV7-9	TRBJ1-1	CASSLPGLGFGAFF
TRBV3-1/TRBV3-2	TRBJ2-7	CASSLGLAATTEQYF
TRBV6-1	TRBJ2-6	CASSEKGSVRGRASGANVLTF
TRBV6-5	TRBJ1-5	CASSQTAGTIPQHF
TRBV30	TRBJ2-3	CAWSVRGSTDTQYF
TRBV7-9	TRBJ2-7	CASSLGLGQTTFEQYF
TRBV14	TRBJ2-1	CASSQGLTMFTEQFF
TRBV11-3	TRBJ2-3	CASSRGGGPAGDTQYF
TRBV7-2	TRBJ2-7	CASSSTSGRDSYEQYF
TRBV28	TRBJ2-5	CASRGHPGQGAVETQYF
TRBV7-2	TRBJ2-1	CASSLARTNNEQFF
TRBV6-5	TRBJ2-3	CASSPLIPFTDTQYF
TRBV19	TRBJ1-5	CASVKARGQPQHF